One sample yielded the 10 T cell receptor beta chains listed below, sequenced in a study of beta chain features in type 1 diabetes (dated by TCRdb to the late 2010s). Overall study results and their limits: A moderate but significant shortening of TCRB CDR3 length was observed in type 1 diabetes patients in all four CD4+ subsets.

For these receptors, no antigen is known. Receptor libraries were prepared by the immunoSEQ multiplex PCR assay. The entire isolated RNA was reverse transcribed using the High Capacity cDNA Reverse Transcription Kit, and thus expressed TCRB transcripts were sequenced. TCRdb stores this immuneACCESS table with in-frame sequences only. Part of the clones is absent; in the studies checked, under half of the shortfall reflects unresolved V genes, and no reason is known for the rest. The sample data list about 160,000 clones, and approximately 8.1% of these were observed just once. Of the sample, about 0.9% is held by the ten largest clones. The specimen was central memory CD4+ T cells from blood. These receptors all come from a woman aged 40 to 49 with type 1 diabetes.

The sample holds a few counts of this clone. V usage is TRBV30 and J usage is TRBJ1-1, with D uncertain. V lost 8 bases and J lost 3, with 13 bases in between. CDR1 is GTSNPN and CDR2 is SVGIG in the germline V gene (reference sequence). The CDR3 covers 12 residues. CDR3 nucleotide sequence: TGTGCCGGAAGAAGGCAGGACACTGAAGCTTTCTTT. This gives the protein CAGRRQDTEAFF. The variable domain in full, completed from reference TRBV30 and TRBJ1-1, reads SQTIHQWPATLVQPVGSPLSLECTVEGTSNPNLYWYRQAAGRGLQLLFYSVGIGQISSEVPQNLSASRPQDRQFILSSKKLLLSDSGFYLCAGRRQDTEAFFGQGTRLTVV.

J is TRBJ2-3 and V is TRBV21-1; the table gives TRBD1 as D, unverified against the DNA. TRBV21-1 is classified as a pseudogene. This CDR3 comprises 18 residues. The CDR3 DNA reads TGTGCCAGCAGCAAAGGAAAATCGACAGGGCGAAGCACAGATACGCAGTATTTT. Protein: CASSKGKSTGRSTDTQYF.

This clone was seen only a few times. J is TRBJ1-1 and V is TRBV5-1, with no clear D. The CDR3 sequence is 14 residues long. Trimming pared 0 bases from V and 1 base from J, leaving 7 bases between. From germline, CDR1 is SGHRS and CDR2 YFSETQ. CDR3 loop: CASSLAPQNTEAFF. CDR3 in DNA: TGCGCCAGCAGCTTGGCGCCACAGAACACTGAAGCTTTCTTT.

The chain carries TRBV5-1 and TRBJ1-5; 7 bases agree with TRBD1. CDR1 is SGHRS and CDR2 is YFSETQ in the germline V gene. Trimming cost V 0 bases and J 4 bases; bases outside gene matches: 7. CDR3 length: 16 amino acids. The DNA for the CDR3 is TGCGCCAGCAGCTTGGAACCGGGACAGCCTAATCAGCCCCAGCATTTT. It translates to CASSLEPGQPNQPQHF.

The chain joins TRBV5-1 to TRBJ2-7, with D possibly TRBD2 on 6 matching bases. V was shortened by 0 bases and J by 0 bases, with 13 bases between the two germline ends. Per germline, CDR1 SGHRS and CDR2 YFSETQ. The CDR3 contains 16 residues. CDR3 bases: TGCGCCAGCAGCTTGGGCGCGGGGCCGAGCTCCTACGAGCAGTACTTC. As protein: CASSLGAGPSSYEQYF.

V usage is TRBV27 and J usage is TRBJ2-3; perhaps TRBD2 as D (6 bases). The CDR3 is 13 amino acids. Germline CDR1 is MNHEY and CDR2 is SMNVEV (reference sequence). V shed 4 bases and J shed 9 bases, with 14 bases lying between them. CDR3 sequence: CASSWTGTLTQYF. The CDR3 coding sequence is TGTGCCAGCAGTTGGACCGGGACTCTAACGCAGTATTTT.

The rearrangement joins TRBV7-3 to TRBJ2-1, with TRBD2 as a possible D gene (7 bases). The V end was cut by 4 bases, the J end by 9 bases, with 19 bases between. The CDR3 totals 15 residues. Per germline, CDR1 SGHTA and CDR2 FQGTGA. The CDR3 loop reads CASSSTARGRAEQFF. In DNA form, the CDR3 reads TGTGCCAGCAGCTCGACTGCGCGGGGGCGTGCTGAGCAGTTCTTC.

The gene calls are TRBV28 and TRBJ2-1; 16 positions match TRBD2. The CDR3 runs to 18 residues. V lost 4 bases to trimming and J lost 2 bases; unmatched junction nucleotides: 5. Per germline, CDR1 MDHEN and CDR2 SYDVKM. The CDR3 sequence: CASSSGLAGGIAYNEQFF. DNA for the CDR3: TGTGCCAGCAGTTCGGGACTAGCGGGAGGGATCGCCTACAATGAGCAGTTCTTC.

This clone occurred a few times. This chain links TRBV7-9 with TRBJ2-5, with 9 nucleotides matching TRBD2. CDR3 length equals 15 residues. Germline CDR1 SEHNR, CDR2 FQNEAQ (reference sequence). The J segment lost 0 bases and the V segment lost 10 bases, leaving 9 bases of the junction unmatched. The CDR3 sequence: CATRRGGGDQETQYF. CDR3 coding DNA: TGTGCCACTCGGAGGGGCGGGGGGGACCAAGAGACCCAGTACTTC. The full variable domain, completed using reference TRBV7-9 and TRBJ2-5, is DTGVSQNPRHKITKRGQNVTFRCDPISEHNRLYWYRQTLGQGPEFLTYFQNEAQLEKSRLLSDRFSAERPKGSFSTLEIQRTEQGDSAMYLCATRRGGGDQETQYFGPGTRLLVL.

The chain couples TRBV4-1 to TRBJ1-4, with 7 bases aligning to TRBD1. The CDR3 loop spans 15 amino acids. The junction had 9 bases not matched to a gene; V was cut back by 3 bases and J by 8 bases. The germline CDR1 and CDR2 sequences are MGHRA and YSYEKL. The chain's CDR3 is CASSHPGQAAEKLFF. CDR3 nucleotide sequence: TGCGCCAGCAGCCACCCCGGACAGGCGGCAGAAAAACTGTTTTTT.